These T cell receptor beta chains were read from a single sample in a study of blood T cells in healthy people across ages. From the 5' RACE reads, TCRdb called clonotypes with MiXCR, one entry per CDR3 protein. Of more than 700,000 distinct CDR3 sequences listed, approximately 53% are singletons. The source material was blood. These receptors all stem from a man at least 80 years old in good health. Both conserved end residues are part of each CDR3. The D gene is left open where the match is weak. A row's size may be missing; if present it is once, few, many or a size class.

-,TRBJ2-1,TRBV27,TRBD2,CASSASRAGGPGEQFF,TGTGCCAGCAGTGCGAGTCGAGCGGGAGGGCCGGGTGAGCAGTTCTTC
-,TRBJ2-1,TRBV20-1,TRBD1,CSAPPDRVRQETQFF,TGCAGTGCCCCCCCTGACAGGGTACGACAAGAGACCCAGTTCTTC
-,TRBJ1-5,TRBV10-3,-,CAIGGSQPQHF,TGTGCCATCGGTGGGAGTCAGCCCCAGCATTTT
few,TRBJ2-5,TRBV14,-,CASTPGGVQETQYF,TGTGCCAGCACCCCTGGGGGAGTCCAAGAGACCCAGTACTTC
-,TRBJ2-3,TRBV15,-,CATSSGGTDTQYF,TGTGCCACCTCCAGCGGAGGCACAGATACGCAGTATTTT
-,TRBJ2-7,TRBV7-2,TRBD2,CASSLATSGRGYEQYF,TGTGCCAGCAGCTTAGCGACTAGCGGGAGAGGCTACGAGCAGTACTTC
once,TRBJ2-1,TRBV5-1,-,CASSPQGVSYNEQFF,TGCGCCAGCAGCCCACAAGGGGTCTCCTACAATGAGCAGTTCTTC
-,TRBJ2-7,TRBV20-1,TRBD2,CSARAPSGRGSYEQYF,TGCAGTGCTAGAGCCCCGAGCGGGAGGGGCTCCTACGAGCAGTACTTC
-,TRBJ2-1,TRBV29-1,-,CSVEGQGPEQFF,TGCAGCGTTGAGGGTCAGGGTCCTGAGCAGTTCTTC
-,TRBJ1-5,TRBV7-8,TRBD1,CASSLAGTGMFNQPQHF,TGTGCCAGCAGCTTAGCAGGGACAGGGATGTTCAATCAGCCCCAGCATTTT
few,TRBJ2-3,TRBV6-5,-,CASRLLGGNTDTQYF,TGTGCCAGCAGACTACTAGGCGGAAACACAGATACGCAGTATTTT
-,TRBJ2-1,TRBV6-5,TRBD1,CATSPGQGYNEQFF,TGTGCCACCTCACCGGGACAGGGGTACAATGAGCAGTTCTTC
once,TRBJ1-1,TRBV3-1,-,CASSSNGVTEAFF,TGTGCCAGCAGCTCCAACGGGGTTACTGAAGCTTTCTTT